This entry describes one TCR beta chain. The data were taken from a study of beta chain features in type 1 diabetes. Study in general: In all, around 100,000,000 sorted cells from all samples were analyzed.

CDR1 and CDR2 from the germline V gene are SGDLS and YYNGEE. The CDR3 covers 17 residues. The trim removed 5 bases at V and 7 bases at J, leaving 13 bases unmatched. As every portion of the isolated RNA was reverse transcribed, the sequencing read expressed TCRB transcripts. Repertoires were generated with immunoSEQ multiplex PCR, while TCRdb's copy carries only in-frame clones and drops some. The data hold some 400,000 clones, with more than 13% observed a single time. Markers CD45RO/CCR7/CD25/CD127/CD95/CD27 served to sort CD4+ naive, central memory, regulatory and stem cell-like memory cells. Sequences were obtained from naive CD4+ T cells from blood. The chain joins TRBV9 to TRBJ2-4, with TRBD2 identical over 12 bases. This TCR derives from a woman aged 18-30 years in good health. CDR3 in DNA: TGTGCCAGCAGTCGTGGCCTAGCGGGAGGGCCGGGGAACATTCAGTACTTC. As protein: CASSRGLAGGPGNIQYF.